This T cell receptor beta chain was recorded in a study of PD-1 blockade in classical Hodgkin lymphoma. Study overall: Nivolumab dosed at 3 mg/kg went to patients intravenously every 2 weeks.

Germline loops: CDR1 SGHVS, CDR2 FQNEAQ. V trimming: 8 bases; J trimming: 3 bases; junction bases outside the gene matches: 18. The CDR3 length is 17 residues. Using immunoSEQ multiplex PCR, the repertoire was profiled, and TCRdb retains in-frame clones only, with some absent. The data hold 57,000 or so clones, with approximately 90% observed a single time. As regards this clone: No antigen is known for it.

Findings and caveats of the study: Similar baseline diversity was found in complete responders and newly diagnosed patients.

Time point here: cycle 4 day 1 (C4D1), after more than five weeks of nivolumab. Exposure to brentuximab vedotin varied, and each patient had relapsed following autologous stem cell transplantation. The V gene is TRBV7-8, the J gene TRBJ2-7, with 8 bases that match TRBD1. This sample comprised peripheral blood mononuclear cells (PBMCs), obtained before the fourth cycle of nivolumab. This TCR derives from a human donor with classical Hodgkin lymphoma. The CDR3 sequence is CASGPPGLDRVNYEQYF. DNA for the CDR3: TGTGCCAGCGGTCCCCCCGGTCTGGACAGGGTTAACTACGAGCAGTACTTC.